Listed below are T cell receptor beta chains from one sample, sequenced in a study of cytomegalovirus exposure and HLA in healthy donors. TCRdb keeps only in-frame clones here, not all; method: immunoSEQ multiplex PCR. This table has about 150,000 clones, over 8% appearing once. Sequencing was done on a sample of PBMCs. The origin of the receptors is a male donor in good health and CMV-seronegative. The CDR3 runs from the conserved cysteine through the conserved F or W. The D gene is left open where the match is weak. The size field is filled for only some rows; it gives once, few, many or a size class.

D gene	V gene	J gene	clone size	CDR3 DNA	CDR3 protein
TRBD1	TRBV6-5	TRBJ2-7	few	TGTGCCAGCAGTATTTCCGGGACAGGGAACTACGAGCAGTACTTC	CASSISGTGNYEQYF
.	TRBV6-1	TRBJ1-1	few	TGTGCCAGCATTAACAGCATGAACACTGAAGCTTTCTTT	CASINSMNTEAFF
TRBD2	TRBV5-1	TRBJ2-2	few	TGCGCCAGCAGCTTGGTCGCGGGGGGCGTGAACACCGGGGAGCTGTTTTTT	CASSLVAGGVNTGELFF
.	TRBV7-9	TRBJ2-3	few	TGTGCCAGCAGGCCGGGGGACAGTCATAACACAGATACGCAGTATTTT	CASRPGDSHNTDTQYF
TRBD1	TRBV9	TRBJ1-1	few	TGTGCCAGCAGCTCCGGACAGGGAGGGAGAGCTTTCTTT	CASSSGQGGRAFF
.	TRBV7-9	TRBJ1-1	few	TGTGCCAGCAGCTGGATGGGGAGGAAAACTGAAGCTTTCTTT	CASSWMGRKTEAFF
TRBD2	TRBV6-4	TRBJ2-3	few	TGTGCCAGCAGTTGGGGAGCGGGGGCGGGTGATACGCAGTATTTT	CASSWGAGAGDTQYF
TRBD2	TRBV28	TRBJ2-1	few	TGTGCCAGCAGTTCCGAGATGACCACTAGCGGGAGTTGGTACAATGAGCAGTTCTTC	CASSSEMTTSGSWYNEQFF
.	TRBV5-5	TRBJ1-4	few	TGTGCCAGCAGCTGGGGCAGGATTGCAACTAATGAAAAACTGTTTTTT	CASSWGRIATNEKLFF
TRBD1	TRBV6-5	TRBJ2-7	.	TGTGCCAGCAGTGGGACAGGGGGCTTCGACGAGCAGTACTTC	CASSGTGGFDEQYF
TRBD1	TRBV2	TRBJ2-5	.	TGTGCCAGCAAATCCGGTCGGGACAGTGCCTTCTACCAAGAGACCCAGTACTTC	CASKSGRDSAFYQETQYF
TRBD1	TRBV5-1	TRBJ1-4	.	TGCGCCAGCAGCCGCATCACAGGGGGTAATGAAAAACTGTTTTTT	CASSRITGGNEKLFF
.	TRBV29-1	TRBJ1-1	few	TGCAGCGTTTGGGGCGGCGAGGTTGCTGAAGCTTTCTTT	CSVWGGEVAEAFF
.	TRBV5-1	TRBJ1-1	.	TGCGCCAGCAGCCGCGAGGGCACTGAAGCTTTCTTT	CASSREGTEAFF
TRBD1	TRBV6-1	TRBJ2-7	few	TGTGCCAGCAGTGAAGGGGACAGCCTAACCTACGAGCAGTACTTC	CASSEGDSLTYEQYF
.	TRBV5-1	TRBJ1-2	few	TGCGCCAGCAAGCGGGACGGGCAGGGCTACACCTTC	CASKRDGQGYTF